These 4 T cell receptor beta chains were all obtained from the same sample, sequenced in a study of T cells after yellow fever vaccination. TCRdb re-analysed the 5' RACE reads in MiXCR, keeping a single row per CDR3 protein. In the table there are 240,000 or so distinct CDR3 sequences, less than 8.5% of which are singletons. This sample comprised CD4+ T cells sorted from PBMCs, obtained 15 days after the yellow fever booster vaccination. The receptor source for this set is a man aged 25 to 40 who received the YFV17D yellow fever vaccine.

The CDR3 nucleotides are TGTGCCTGCTGCCGGGGCTCCTACGAGCAGTACTTC. Its translation is CACCRGSYEQYF. J is TRBJ2-7 and V is TRBV3-1; D possibly corresponds to TRBD2 (5 bases). The CDR3 covers 12 residues. V was pared by 11 bases and J by 0 bases, with 11 bases between. The germline V gene has CDR1 LGHDT and CDR2 YNNKEL (reference sequence).

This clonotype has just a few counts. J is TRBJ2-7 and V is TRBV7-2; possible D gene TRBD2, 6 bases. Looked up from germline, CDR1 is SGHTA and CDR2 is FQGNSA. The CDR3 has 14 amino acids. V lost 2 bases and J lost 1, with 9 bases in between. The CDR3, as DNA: TGTGCCAGCAGCTTAAAGGGAGGATCCTACGAGCAGTACTTC. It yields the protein CASSLKGGSYEQYF.

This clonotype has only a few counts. DNA of the CDR3: TGTGCCAGTAGTATTGGACGGAGTGATAGGCTAGCGTATGAGACCCAGTACTTC. Translated: CASSIGRSDRLAYETQYF. The J gene is TRBJ2-5, the V gene TRBV19; possibly TRBD2 for D (6 bases). The CDR3 length is 18 residues. Per the germline V gene, CDR1 is LNHDA and CDR2 is SQIVND (reference sequence). Trimming left V 3 bases short and J 5 bases short, with 25 bases between.

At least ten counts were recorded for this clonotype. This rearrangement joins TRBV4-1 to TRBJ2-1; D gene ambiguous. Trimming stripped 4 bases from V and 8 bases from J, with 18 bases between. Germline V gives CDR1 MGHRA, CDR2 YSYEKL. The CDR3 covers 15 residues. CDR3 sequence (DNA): TGCGCCAGCAGCCCAGACGTAAGTGGTCGCGATGAGCAGTTCTTC. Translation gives CASSPDVSGRDEQFF.